Listed here are 12 T cell receptor beta chains from one sample, sequenced in a study of Graves' ophthalmopathy and Graves' hyperthyroidism. RNA served as the template for amplifying TCR beta CDR3 regions. Following a first-round RT-PCR that used HTBI primers, a second-round multiplex PCR was carried out. TCRdb recomputed calls from the multiplex PCR reads with MiXCR, one row per CDR3 protein. The table has about 370,000 distinct CDR3 sequences, approximately 17% seen once; the top ten hold 2.4%. Sequencing was done on a sample of peripheral blood. The origin of the receptors is an adult woman with stable Graves' hyperthyroidism.

The sample holds many counts of this clonotype. The chain couples TRBV5-1 to TRBJ2-5, with D tentatively TRBD2 (5 bases). CDR1 and CDR2 from the germline V gene are SGHRS and YFSETQ. There are 15 residues in the CDR3. Trimming took off 4 bases at V and 4 bases at J, with 17 bases between the two ends. CDR3 nucleotides: TGCGCCAGCAGCCCGAGAGGGCCGGAGATAGAGACCCAGTACTTC. This translates into CASSPRGPEIETQYF.

This clonotype was detected many times. This chain joins TRBV2 and TRBJ2-7; no definite D call. Germline V gene sequence: CDR1 SNHLY, CDR2 FYNNEI. CDR3 length equals 14 residues. V lost 3 bases, J lost 0 bases, and 9 bases lay in between. The CDR3 DNA is TGTGCCAGCAGTGATAGGCAGAGCTCCTACGAGCAGTACTTC. Amino acid sequence: CASSDRQSSYEQYF.

This clonotype was detected ten times or more. This rearrangement joins TRBV12-3 or TRBV12-4 to TRBJ2-7; D unresolved. Trimming shortened V by 3 bases and J by 3 bases, and 12 bases separated the two germline ends. The CDR3 extends over 14 amino acids. The CDR3 is CASSLIGANYEQYF. CDR3 nucleotides: TGTGCCAGCAGTTTGATAGGAGCTAACTACGAGCAGTACTTC.

In its sample, this clonotype was seen many times. This rearrangement joins TRBV6-5 to TRBJ1-2; D gene uncertain. There are 13 residues in the CDR3. The V and J ends lost 4 bases and 8 bases respectively, with 14 bases between them. Per germline, CDR1 MNHEY and CDR2 SVGAGI. The CDR3 region is CASSSDYGRGYTF. CDR3 in DNA: TGTGCCAGCAGTTCAGACTACGGAAGGGGCTACACCTTC.

The V call is TRBV29-1, the J call TRBJ2-5; 7 bases map to TRBD1. Germline CDR1 reads SQVTM; CDR2 reads ANQGSEA. The CDR3 extends over 13 amino acids. The trim removed 3 bases at V and 4 bases at J, leaving 5 bases unmatched. The CDR3 DNA reads as TGCAGCGTTGAGATACAGGGGCGAGAGACCCAGTACTTC. Protein: CSVEIQGRETQYF.

At least ten counts were recorded for this clonotype. This chain joins TRBV29-1 and TRBJ1-1; no reliable D call. Germline values: CDR1 SQVTM, CDR2 ANQGSEA. This CDR3 region has 13 residues. Trimming took 3 bases from V and 0 from J, leaving 8 bases between them. CDR3 loop: CSVDRLMNTEAFF. Here the CDR3 DNA reads TGCAGCGTTGACAGACTCATGAACACTGAAGCTTTCTTT.

This chain uses TRBV6-1 with TRBJ2-5; possible D gene TRBD1, 6 bases. Germline CDR1 is MNHNS and CDR2 is SASEGT. The CDR3 runs to 13 residues. Trimming cost V 7 bases and J 1 base, with 10 bases left between them. The CDR3 loop is CASMGAVQETQYF. The CDR3, as DNA: TGTGCCAGCATGGGGGCAGTCCAAGAGACCCAGTACTTC.

The chain employs TRBV20-1 and TRBJ2-7; 11 bases are shared with TRBD1. Germline V gives CDR1 DFQATT, CDR2 SNEGSKA (reference sequence). The CDR3 is 12 residues long. V lost 6 bases and J lost 6; bases outside the gene matches: 4. CDR3 sequence reads: CSAKDRGREQYF. For the CDR3, the DNA is TGCAGTGCCAAGGACAGGGGGCGCGAGCAGTACTTC.

The table lists this clonotype with many counts. The chain joins TRBV18 to TRBJ1-5, with D possibly being TRBD1 (5 bases). The V end was cut by 2 bases, the J end by 6 bases, with 8 bases between. The CDR3 has 13 residues. Germline assignment: CDR1 KGHSH and CDR2 LQKENI. CDR3 coding DNA: TGTGCCAGCTCACCAGGGGGTTTTCAGCCCCAGCATTTT. Translated: CASSPGGFQPQHF. Looking up the rest from reference TRBV18 and TRBJ1-5 gives the full variable domain: NAGVMQNPRHLVRRRGQEARLRCSPMKGHSHVYWYRQLPEEGLKFMVYLQKENIIDESGMPKERFSAEFPKEGPSILRIQQVVRGDSAAYFCASSPGGFQPQHFGDGTRLSIL.

This sequence joins TRBV2 and TRBJ2-4; D is unclear. The germline V gene has CDR1 SNHLY and CDR2 FYNNEI. The CDR3 totals 15 residues. V lost 4 bases and J lost 2, with 12 bases in between. The CDR3 sequence: CASSAPWVTKNIQYF. The CDR3 DNA is TGTGCCAGCAGTGCTCCGTGGGTGACCAAAAACATTCAGTACTTC.

This clonotype has ten or more counts. Sequence at one end of the junction differs from germline and may be a read error. This chain joins TRBV6-1 and TRBJ2-4; the D gene is possibly TRBD2 (5 bases). The CDR3 is made up of 14 amino acids. Germline CDR1 MNHNS, CDR2 SASEGT. The CDR3 sequence is CASMGDLAKNIKYF. CDR3 bases: TGTGCCAGCATGGGAGATCTAGCCAAAAACATTAAGTACTTC.

This clonotype was observed at least ten times. The V gene is TRBV10-3, the J gene TRBJ2-7; D tentatively reads TRBD1 or TRBD2 (5 bases each). The CDR3 extends over 18 amino acids. V was clipped by 3 bases and J by 2 bases, with 23 bases between them. Germline-derived CDR1 and CDR2 are ENHRY and SYGVKD. The CDR3 loop is CAISDRLGVAGAAYEQYF. The CDR3 DNA sequence: TGTGCCATCAGTGATAGGCTGGGGGTAGCCGGGGCAGCCTACGAGCAGTACTTC.